One TCR beta chain is described in this entry. This CDR3 region has 14 residues. Trimming stripped 5 bases from V and 6 bases from J, with 14 bases between. Looked up from germline, CDR1 is SGHVS and CDR2 is FNYEAQ. The sample originates from a study of T-cell reconstitution after alpha-beta-depleted transplantation in children. A TCRbeta library incorporating unique molecular identifiers was prepared. TCRdb re-analysed the PCR reads in MiXCR, keeping a single row per CDR3 protein. The sample has hundreds of thousands of distinct CDR3 sequences; 13% are singletons. The V and J genes are TRBV7-6 and TRBJ1-5; no reliable D call. The sequencing used PBMCs, collected before TCRalphabeta/CD19-depleted stem cell transplant. This receptor was obtained from a girl aged 2 to 10 with congenital amegakaryocytic thrombocytopenia, due to receive a stem cell transplant. The CDR3 nucleotides are TGTGCCAGCAGCACCTCGGGCGGAGGTCAGCCCCAGCATTTT. Translating gives CASSTSGGGQPQHF.